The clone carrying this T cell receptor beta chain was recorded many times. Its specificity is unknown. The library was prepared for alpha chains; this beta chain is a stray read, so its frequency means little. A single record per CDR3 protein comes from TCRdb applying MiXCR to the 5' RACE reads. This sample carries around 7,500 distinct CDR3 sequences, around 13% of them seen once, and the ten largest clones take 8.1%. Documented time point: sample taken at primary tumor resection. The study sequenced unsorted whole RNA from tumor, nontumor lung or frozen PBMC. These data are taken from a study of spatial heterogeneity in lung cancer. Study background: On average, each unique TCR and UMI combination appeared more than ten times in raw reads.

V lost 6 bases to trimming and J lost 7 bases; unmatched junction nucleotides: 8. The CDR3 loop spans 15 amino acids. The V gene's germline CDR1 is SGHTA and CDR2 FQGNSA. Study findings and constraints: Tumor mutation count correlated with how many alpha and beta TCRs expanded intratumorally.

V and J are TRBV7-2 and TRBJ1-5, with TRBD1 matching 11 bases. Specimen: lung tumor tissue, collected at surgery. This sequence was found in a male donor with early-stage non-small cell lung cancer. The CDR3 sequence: CASSSRTGGGQPQHF. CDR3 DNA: TGTGCCAGCAGTTCTAGGACAGGGGGCGGGCAGCCCCAGCATTTT.